This T cell receptor beta chain emerged from a study of blood T cells in healthy people across ages. The use of a sample-barcoded 5' primer and a J-beta primer mix characterized a second PCR of 7 to 11 cycles. TCRdb re-called the 5' RACE reads through MiXCR, storing one row per CDR3 protein. This table holds fewer than 700,000 distinct CDR3 sequences, 47% found once. Germline V gives CDR1 SGHTA, CDR2 FQGNSA. Between the trimmed V and J ends, which lost 5 bases and 4 bases, there was a span of 15 bases. The CDR3 is made up of 15 amino acids. Regarding the study as a whole: The recorded TCR beta diversity per million T cells decreased in a roughly linear manner with age.

In this sample, this clonotype turned up a few times. Its antigen is not known. Sequencing was performed on blood. The TCR comes from a man older than 75 in good health. The chain carries TRBV7-2 and TRBJ1-5, with D perhaps matching TRBD1 (5 bases). For the CDR3, the DNA is TGTGCCAGCAGCCCAACGGGACCTTTAAATCAGCCCCAGCATTTT. Translating it yields CASSPTGPLNQPQHF.